This TCR beta chain was observed in a study of T cells in localized non-small cell lung cancer. Whole-study findings and limits: In uninvolved adjacent lung, T cell clonality reached its highest value, exceeding tumor.

Details on this clone: Its target is unknown.

Clones were read by immunoSEQ multiplex PCR, and TCRdb kept only the in-frame ones, dropping some. The table includes about 59,000 clones, roughly nine tenths detected once. The CDR3 covers 14 residues. Germline CDR1 and CDR2: SGHRS and YFSETQ. Deletions cut 6 bases from V and 0 bases from J, with 10 bases between. The receptor was isolated from a man aged 35 to 69 with stage I lung adenocarcinoma. Sample: peripheral blood, taken before any cancer treatment. V usage is TRBV5-1 and J usage is TRBJ1-5; D is ambiguous. CDR3 sequence: CASKPDLSNQPQHF. The DNA for the CDR3 is TGCGCCAGCAAGCCGGACCTTAGCAATCAGCCCCAGCATTTT.